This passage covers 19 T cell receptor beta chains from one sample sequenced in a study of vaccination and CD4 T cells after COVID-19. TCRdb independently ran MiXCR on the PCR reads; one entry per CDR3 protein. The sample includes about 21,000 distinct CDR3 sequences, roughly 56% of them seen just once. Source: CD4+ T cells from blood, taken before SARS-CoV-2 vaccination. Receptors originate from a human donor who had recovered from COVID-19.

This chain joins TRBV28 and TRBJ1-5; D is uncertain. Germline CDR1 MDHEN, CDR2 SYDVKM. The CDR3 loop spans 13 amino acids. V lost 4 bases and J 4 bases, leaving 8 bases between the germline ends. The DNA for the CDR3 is TGTGCCAGCAGTTCCCCGCCAAATCAGCCCCAGCATTTT. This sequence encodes CASSSPPNQPQHF.

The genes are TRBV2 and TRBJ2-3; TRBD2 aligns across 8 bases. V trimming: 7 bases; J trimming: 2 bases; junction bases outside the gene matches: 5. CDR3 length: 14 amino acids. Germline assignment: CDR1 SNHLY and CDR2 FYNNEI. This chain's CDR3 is CASNIAGTTDTQYF. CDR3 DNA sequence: TGTGCCAGCAATATAGCGGGAACCACAGATACGCAGTATTTT.

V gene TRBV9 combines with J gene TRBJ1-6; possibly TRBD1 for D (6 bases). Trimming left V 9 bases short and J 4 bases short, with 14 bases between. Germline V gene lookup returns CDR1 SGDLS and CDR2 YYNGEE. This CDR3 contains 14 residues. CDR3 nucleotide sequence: TGTGCCACACCACAGGGCGGTTATAATTCACCCCTCCACTTT. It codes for CATPQGGYNSPLHF.

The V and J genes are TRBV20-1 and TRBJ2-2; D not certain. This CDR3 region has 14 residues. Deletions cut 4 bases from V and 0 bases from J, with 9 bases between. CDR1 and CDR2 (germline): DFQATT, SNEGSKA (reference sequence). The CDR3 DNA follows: TGCAGTGCTACCCGTAGGGCGAACACCGGGGAGCTGTTTTTT. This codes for CSATRRANTGELFF.

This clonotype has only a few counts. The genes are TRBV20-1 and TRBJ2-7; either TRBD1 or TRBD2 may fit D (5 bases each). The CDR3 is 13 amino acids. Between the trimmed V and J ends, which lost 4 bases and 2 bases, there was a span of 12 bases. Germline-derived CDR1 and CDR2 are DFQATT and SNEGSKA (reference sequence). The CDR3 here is CSANPGAAYEQYF. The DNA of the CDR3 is TGCAGTGCTAACCCCGGGGCAGCCTACGAGCAGTACTTC.

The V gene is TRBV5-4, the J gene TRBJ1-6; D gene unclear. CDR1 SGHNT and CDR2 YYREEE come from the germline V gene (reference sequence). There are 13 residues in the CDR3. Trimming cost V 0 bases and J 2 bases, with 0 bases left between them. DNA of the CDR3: TGTGCCAGCAGCTTGGCCTATAATTCACCCCTCCACTTT. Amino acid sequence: CASSLAYNSPLHF.

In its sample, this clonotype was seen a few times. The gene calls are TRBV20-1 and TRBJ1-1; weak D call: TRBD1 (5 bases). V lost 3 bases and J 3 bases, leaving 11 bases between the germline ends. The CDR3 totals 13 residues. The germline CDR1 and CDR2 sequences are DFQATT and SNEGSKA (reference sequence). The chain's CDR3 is CSASRGEDTEAFF. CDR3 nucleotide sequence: TGCAGTGCTAGCCGGGGCGAGGACACTGAAGCTTTCTTT.

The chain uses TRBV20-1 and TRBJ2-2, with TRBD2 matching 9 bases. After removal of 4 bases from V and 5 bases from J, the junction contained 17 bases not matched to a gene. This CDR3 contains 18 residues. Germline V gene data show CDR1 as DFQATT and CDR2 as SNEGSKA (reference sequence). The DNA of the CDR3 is TGCAGTGCTATGGGTCGGACATCCGGGACTAGCTTTACCGGGGAGCTGTTTTTT. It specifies CSAMGRTSGTSFTGELFF.

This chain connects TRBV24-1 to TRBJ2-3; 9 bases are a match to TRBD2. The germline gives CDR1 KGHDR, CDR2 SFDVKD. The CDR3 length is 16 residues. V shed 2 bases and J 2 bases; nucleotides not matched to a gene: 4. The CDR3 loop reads CATSDSREGYTDTQYF. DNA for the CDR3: TGTGCCACCAGTGATTCGCGGGAGGGCTACACAGATACGCAGTATTTT.

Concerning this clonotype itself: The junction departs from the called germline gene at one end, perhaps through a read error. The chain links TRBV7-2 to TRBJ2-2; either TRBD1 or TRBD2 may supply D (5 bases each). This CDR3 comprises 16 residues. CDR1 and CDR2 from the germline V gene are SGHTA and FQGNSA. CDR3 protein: CASSLVGRTNTGDLFF. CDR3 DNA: TGCGCCAGCAGCTTAGTAGGGCGGACGAACACCGGGGACCTGTTTTTT. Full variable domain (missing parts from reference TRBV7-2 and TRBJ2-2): GAGVSQSPSNKVTEKGKDVELRCDPISGHTALYWYRQSLGQGLEFLIYFQGNSAPDKSGLPSDRFSAERTGGSVSTLTIQRTQQEDSAVYLCASSLVGRTNTGDLFFGEGSRLTVL.

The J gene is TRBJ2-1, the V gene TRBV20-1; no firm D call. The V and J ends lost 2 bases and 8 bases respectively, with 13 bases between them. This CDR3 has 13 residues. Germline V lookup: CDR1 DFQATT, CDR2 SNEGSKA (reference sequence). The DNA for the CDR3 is TGCAGTGCTAGATCCAAGTGGACCCATGAGCAGTTCTTC. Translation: CSARSKWTHEQFF.

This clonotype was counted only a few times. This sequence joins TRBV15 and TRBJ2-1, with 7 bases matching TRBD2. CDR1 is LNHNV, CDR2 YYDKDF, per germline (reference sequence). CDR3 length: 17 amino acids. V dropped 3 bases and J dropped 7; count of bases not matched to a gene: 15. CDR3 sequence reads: CATSSARGRVIRNEQFF. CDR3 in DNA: TGTGCCACCAGCAGCGCCAGAGGGAGGGTAATAAGGAATGAGCAGTTCTTC.

In nucleotides, the CDR3 is TGTGCCAGCAGTGATCCATGGCGGACCCAAGAGACCCAGTACTTC. Residues: CASSDPWRTQETQYF. V gene TRBV25-1 combines with J gene TRBJ2-5; D gene uncertain. Trimming cost V 3 bases and J 1 base, with 12 bases left between them. CDR1 and CDR2 (germline): MGHDK, SYGVNS. The CDR3 is 15 residues long.

As DNA, the CDR3 is TGTGCCAGCAGCACCTGGACTAGCCGAAGCACAGATACGCAGTATTTT. Its translation is CASSTWTSRSTDTQYF. V is TRBV11-2 and J is TRBJ2-3; 8 bases match TRBD2. The CDR3 covers 16 residues. Germline CDR1 is SGHAT and CDR2 is FQNNGV. The V gene end was trimmed by 5 bases and the J gene end by 0 bases; junction bases not matched to a gene: 7.

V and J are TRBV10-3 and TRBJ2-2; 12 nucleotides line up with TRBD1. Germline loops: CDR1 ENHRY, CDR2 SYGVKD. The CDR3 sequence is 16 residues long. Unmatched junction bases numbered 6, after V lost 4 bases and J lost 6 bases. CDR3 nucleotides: TGTGCCATCAGTGTTGGGACAGGGGGCGCCGCCGGGGAGCTGTTTTTT. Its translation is CAISVGTGGAAGELFF.

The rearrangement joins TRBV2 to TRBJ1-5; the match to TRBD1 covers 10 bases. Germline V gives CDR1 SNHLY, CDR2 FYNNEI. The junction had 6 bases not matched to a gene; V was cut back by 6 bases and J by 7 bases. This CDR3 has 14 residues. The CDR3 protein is CASSPGQGLQPQHF. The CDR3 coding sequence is TGTGCCAGCAGCCCGGGACAGGGGTTACAGCCCCAGCATTTT.

The CDR3 sequence is CASSFSTYYGYTF. The CDR3 bases are TGTGCCAGCAGTTTCTCAACTTACTATGGCTACACCTTC. The chain recombines TRBV28 with TRBJ1-2; D uncertain. Trimming cost V 3 bases and J 3 bases, with 8 bases left between them. Germline CDR1 MDHEN, CDR2 SYDVKM. The CDR3 totals 13 residues.

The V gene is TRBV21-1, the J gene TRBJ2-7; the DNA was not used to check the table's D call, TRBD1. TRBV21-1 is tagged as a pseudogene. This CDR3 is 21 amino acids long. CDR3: CASSKRKNRVTPYQSSYEQYF. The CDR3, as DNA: TGTGCCAGCAGCAAACGCAAAAACCGGGTCACTCCTTACCAAAGCTCCTACGAGCAGTACTTC.

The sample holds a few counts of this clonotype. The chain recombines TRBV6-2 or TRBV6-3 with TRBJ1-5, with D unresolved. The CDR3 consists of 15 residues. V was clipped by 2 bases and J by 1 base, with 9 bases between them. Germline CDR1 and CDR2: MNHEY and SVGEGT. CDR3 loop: CASSYPGGSNQPQHF. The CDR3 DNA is TGTGCCAGCAGTTACCCCGGTGGAAGCAATCAGCCCCAGCATTTT.